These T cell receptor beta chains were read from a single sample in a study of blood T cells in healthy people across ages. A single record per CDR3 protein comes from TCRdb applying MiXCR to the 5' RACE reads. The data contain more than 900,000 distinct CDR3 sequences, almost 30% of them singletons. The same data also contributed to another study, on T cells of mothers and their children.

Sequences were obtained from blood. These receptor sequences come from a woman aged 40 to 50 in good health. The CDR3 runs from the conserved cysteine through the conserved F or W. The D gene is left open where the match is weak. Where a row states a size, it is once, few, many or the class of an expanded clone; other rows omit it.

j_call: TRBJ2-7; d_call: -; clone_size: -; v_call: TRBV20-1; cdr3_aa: CSAIGQNLYEQYF; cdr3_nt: TGCAGTGCCATCGGACAGAATCTCTACGAGCAGTACTTC
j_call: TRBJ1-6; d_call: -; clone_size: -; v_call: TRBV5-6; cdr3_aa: CASRNTGPGSPLHF; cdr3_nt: TGTGCCAGCAGAAACACAGGGCCCGGGTCACCCCTCCACTTT
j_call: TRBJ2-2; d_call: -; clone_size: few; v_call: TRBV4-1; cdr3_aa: CASSQDLGRIGAGELFF; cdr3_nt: TGCGCCAGCAGCCAAGATTTGGGTCGAATAGGGGCCGGGGAGCTGTTTTTT
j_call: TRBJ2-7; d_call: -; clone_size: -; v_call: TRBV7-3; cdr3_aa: CASSPTPEVSEQYF; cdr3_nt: TGTGCCAGCAGCCCAACCCCAGAGGTCTCCGAGCAGTACTTC
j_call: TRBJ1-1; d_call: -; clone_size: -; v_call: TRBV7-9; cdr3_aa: CASSLVTGSDTEAFF; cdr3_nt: TGTGCCAGCAGCTTAGTCACAGGATCGGACACTGAAGCTTTCTTT
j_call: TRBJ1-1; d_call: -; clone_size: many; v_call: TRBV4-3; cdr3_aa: CASSQSPRVEGTEAFF; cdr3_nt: TGCGCCAGCAGCCAATCACCGAGGGTTGAGGGCACTGAAGCTTTCTTT
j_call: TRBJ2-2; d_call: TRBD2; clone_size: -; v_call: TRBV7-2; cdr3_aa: CASSVSGGYTGELFF; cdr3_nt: TGTGCCAGCAGCGTTAGCGGGGGTTACACCGGGGAGCTGTTTTTT
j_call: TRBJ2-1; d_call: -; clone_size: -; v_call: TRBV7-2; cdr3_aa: CASRIQGSSYNEQSF; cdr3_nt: TGTGCCAGCAGGATACAGGGAAGCTCCTACAATGAGCAGTCCTTC
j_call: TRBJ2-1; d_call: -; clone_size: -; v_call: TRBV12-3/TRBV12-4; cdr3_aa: CASSLWGSVNNEQFF; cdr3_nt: TGTGCCAGCAGTTTATGGGGCAGCGTAAACAATGAGCAGTTCTTC
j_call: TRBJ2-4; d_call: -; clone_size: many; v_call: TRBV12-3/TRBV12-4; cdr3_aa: CASSFSTAKNIQYF; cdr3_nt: TGTGCCAGCAGTTTTAGTACAGCTAAAAACATTCAGTACTTC
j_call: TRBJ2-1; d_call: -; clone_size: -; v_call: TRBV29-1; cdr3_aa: CSVSGHGDEQFF; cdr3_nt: TGCAGCGTTTCGGGGCATGGGGATGAGCAGTTCTTC
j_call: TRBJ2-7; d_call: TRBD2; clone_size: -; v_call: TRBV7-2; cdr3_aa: CASSFSGGLGYEQYF; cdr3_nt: TGTGCCAGCAGTTTTAGCGGGGGGTTGGGCTACGAGCAGTACTTC
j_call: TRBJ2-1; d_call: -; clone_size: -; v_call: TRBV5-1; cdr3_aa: CASSFDPGVLYYEQFF; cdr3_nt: TGCGCCAGCAGCTTCGACCCAGGGGTTCTTTACTACGAGCAGTTCTTC
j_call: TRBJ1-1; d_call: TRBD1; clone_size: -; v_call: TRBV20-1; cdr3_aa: CSARDPRPSRGDEAFF; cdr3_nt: TGCAGTGCTAGAGATCCCCGGCCAAGCAGGGGGGATGAAGCTTTCTTT
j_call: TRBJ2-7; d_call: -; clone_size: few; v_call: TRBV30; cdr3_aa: CAGTKPAVGSYEQYF; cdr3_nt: TGTGCCGGGACAAAGCCGGCAGTGGGATCCTACGAGCAGTACTTC
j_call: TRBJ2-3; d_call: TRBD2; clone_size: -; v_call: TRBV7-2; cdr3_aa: CASSFPAGGSDTQYF; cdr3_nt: TGTGCCAGCAGCTTTCCAGCGGGGGGGTCAGATACGCAGTATTTT
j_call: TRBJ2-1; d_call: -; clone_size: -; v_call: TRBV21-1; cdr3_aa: CASSPSGRGIANEQFF; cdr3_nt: TGTGCCAGCAGCCCCTCGGGCAGGGGAATCGCGAATGAGCAGTTCTTC
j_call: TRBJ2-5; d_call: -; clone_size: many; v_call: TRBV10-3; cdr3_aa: CAISPFPGETQYF; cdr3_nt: TGTGCCATCAGCCCCTTCCCGGGCGAGACCCAGTACTTC
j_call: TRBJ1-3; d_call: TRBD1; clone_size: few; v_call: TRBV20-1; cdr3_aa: CSAVDRAGNTIYF; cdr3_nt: TGCAGTGCCGTCGACAGGGCTGGAAACACCATATATTTT
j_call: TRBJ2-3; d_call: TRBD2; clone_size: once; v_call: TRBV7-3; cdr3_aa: CASSLNSGGLDTQYF; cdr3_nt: TGTGCCAGCAGCTTAAATAGCGGGGGGCTAGATACGCAGTATTTT